This T cell receptor (beta chain) stems from a study of OX40 agonist ivuxolimab in advanced cancers. Study details: The dose-escalation cohort had hepatocellular carcinoma, melanoma, renal cell or head and neck cancer.

A note on this clone: Its antigen is unidentified.

Data came from immunoSEQ multiplex PCR; TCRdb stores just in-frame clones and leaves some out. This table has around 120,000 clones, roughly nine tenths appearing once. Unmatched junction bases numbered 3, after V lost 9 bases and J lost 0 bases. The germline CDR1 and CDR2 sequences are ENHRY and SYGVKD. The CDR3 totals 15 residues. Study-level points and caveats: Both CD4+ and CD8+ T cell populations in blood had undergone clonal expansion by week 6 at 0.1 to 3.0 mg/kg. The expanded peripheral T cells' antigen specificity was not determined.

Sequenced here: CD4+ or CD8+ T cells sorted from blood, sampled in a trial of the OX40 agonist ivuxolimab. The V and J genes are TRBV10-3 and TRBJ2-6; 9 positions agree with TRBD1. The TCR was taken from an adult with an advanced solid tumor such as melanoma, head and neck, liver or kidney cancer. This CDR3 is CAIGQGISGANVLTF. The CDR3 nucleotides read TGTGCCATTGGACAGGGGATCTCTGGGGCCAACGTCCTGACTTTC.